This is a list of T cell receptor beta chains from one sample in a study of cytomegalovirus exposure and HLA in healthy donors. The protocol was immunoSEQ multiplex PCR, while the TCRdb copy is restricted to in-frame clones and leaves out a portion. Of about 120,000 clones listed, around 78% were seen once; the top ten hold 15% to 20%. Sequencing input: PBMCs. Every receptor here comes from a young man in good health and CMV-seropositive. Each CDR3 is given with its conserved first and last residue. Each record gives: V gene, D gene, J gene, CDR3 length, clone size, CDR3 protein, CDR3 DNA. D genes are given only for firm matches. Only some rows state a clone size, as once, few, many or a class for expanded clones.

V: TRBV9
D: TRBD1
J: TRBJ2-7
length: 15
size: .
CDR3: CASSAYLTGVEEQYF
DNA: TGTGCCAGCAGCGCCTATCTGACAGGGGTAGAAGAGCAGTACTTC

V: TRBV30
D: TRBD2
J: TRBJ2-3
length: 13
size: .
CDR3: CAWSTGGEDTQYF
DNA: TGTGCCTGGAGTACGGGGGGGGAAGATACGCAGTATTTT

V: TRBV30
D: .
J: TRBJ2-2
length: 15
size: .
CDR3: CAFGATRTNTGELFF
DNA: TGTGCTTTTGGGGCCACCCGAACGAACACCGGGGAGCTGTTTTTT

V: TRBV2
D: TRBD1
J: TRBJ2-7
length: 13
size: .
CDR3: CATAGQGPREQYF
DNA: TGTGCCACCGCGGGACAGGGCCCCAGGGAGCAGTACTTC

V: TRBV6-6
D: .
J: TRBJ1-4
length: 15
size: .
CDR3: CASSYERQLNEKLFF
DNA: TGTGCCAGCAGTTACGAAAGACAGCTTAATGAAAAACTGTTTTTT

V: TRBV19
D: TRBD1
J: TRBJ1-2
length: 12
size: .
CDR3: CAIQGDNYGYTF
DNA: TGTGCCATTCAGGGGGACAACTATGGCTACACCTTC

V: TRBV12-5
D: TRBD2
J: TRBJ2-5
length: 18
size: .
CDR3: CASGLVPPVAGIQETQYF
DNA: TGTGCTAGTGGTTTGGTACCCCCTGTAGCGGGAATCCAAGAGACCCAGTACTTC

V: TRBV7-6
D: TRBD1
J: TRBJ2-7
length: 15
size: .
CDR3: CASSLMGTGIHEQYF
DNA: TGTGCCAGCAGCTTGATGGGGACAGGGATCCACGAGCAGTACTTC

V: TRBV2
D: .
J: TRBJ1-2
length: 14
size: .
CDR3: CASSENSTSGGYTF
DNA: TGTGCCAGCAGTGAAAATTCTACCTCTGGTGGCTACACCTTC

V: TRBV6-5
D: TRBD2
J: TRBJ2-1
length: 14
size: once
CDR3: CASGRLAVYNEQFF
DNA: TGTGCCAGCGGTCGACTAGCGGTATACAATGAGCAGTTCTTC

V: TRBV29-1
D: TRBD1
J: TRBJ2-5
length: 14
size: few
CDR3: CSVSGTGNGETQYF
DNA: TGCAGCGTGTCGGGGACAGGGAATGGGGAGACCCAGTACTTC

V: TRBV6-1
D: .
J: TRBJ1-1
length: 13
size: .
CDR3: CASSDRGHTEAFF
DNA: TGTGCCAGCAGTGACAGGGGCCACACTGAAGCTTTCTTT

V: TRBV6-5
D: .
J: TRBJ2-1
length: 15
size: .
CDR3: CASSWGRGTSGEQFF
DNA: TGTGCCAGCAGTTGGGGCAGAGGGACTTCTGGTGAGCAGTTCTTC

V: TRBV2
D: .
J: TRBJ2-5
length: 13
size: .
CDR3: CASSKKGGETQYF
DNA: TGTGCCAGCAGTAAAAAGGGCGGGGAGACCCAGTACTTC

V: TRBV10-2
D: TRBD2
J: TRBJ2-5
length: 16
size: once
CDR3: CASSELHSGGPPAQYF
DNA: TGCGCCAGCAGTGAGTTGCATAGCGGGGGCCCCCCGGCCCAGTACTTC

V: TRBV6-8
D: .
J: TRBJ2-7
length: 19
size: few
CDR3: CASRQPKGSRGTMSYEQYF
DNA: TGTGCCAGCCGTCAACCAAAGGGTTCGAGGGGGACAATGTCCTACGAGCAGTACTTC

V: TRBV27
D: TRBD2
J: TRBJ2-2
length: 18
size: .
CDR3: CASSFSGGPGTYTGELFF
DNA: TGTGCCAGCAGTTTTAGCGGGGGCCCCGGCACTTACACCGGGGAGCTGTTTTTT

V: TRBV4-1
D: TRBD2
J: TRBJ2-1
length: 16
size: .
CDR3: CASSRGTSGGADEQFF
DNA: TGCGCCAGCAGCCGGGGGACTAGCGGGGGGGCAGATGAGCAGTTCTTC

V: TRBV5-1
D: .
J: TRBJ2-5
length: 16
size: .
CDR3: CASSLAKASVKETQYF
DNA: TGCGCCAGCAGCTTGGCCAAGGCTAGCGTAAAAGAGACCCAGTACTTC

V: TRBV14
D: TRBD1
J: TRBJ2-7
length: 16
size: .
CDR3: CASSPRQGASAYEQYF
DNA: TGTGCCAGCAGCCCCCGACAGGGGGCTTCTGCCTACGAGCAGTACTTC

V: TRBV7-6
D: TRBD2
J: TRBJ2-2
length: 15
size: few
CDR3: CASSLVGGASGELFF
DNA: TGTGCCAGCAGCTTAGTGGGAGGGGCATCCGGGGAGCTGTTTTTT

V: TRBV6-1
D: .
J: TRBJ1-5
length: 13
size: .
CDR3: CASREYSNQPQHF
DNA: TGTGCCAGCAGGGAGTATAGCAATCAGCCCCAGCATTTT

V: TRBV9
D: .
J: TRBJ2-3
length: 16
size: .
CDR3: CASSVRGGASTDTQYF
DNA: TGTGCCAGCAGCGTAAGGGGAGGCGCTAGCACAGATACGCAGTATTTT

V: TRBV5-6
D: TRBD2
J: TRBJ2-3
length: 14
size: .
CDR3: CASSLGWGGDTQYF
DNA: TGTGCCAGCAGCTTAGGGTGGGGGGGGGATACGCAGTATTTT

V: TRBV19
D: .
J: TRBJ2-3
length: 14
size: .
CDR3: CASSIGSGFDTQYF
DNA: TGTGCCAGTAGTATCGGCTCAGGGTTTGATACGCAGTATTTT

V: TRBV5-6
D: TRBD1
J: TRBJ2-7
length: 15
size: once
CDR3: CASSLSGTGIYEQYF
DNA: TGTGCCAGCAGCTTGTCAGGGACAGGGATCTACGAGCAGTACTTC

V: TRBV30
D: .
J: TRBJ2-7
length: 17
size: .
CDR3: CAWSVNSLRGAYYEQYF
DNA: TGTGCCTGGAGTGTAAATTCGTTGCGGGGAGCCTATTACGAGCAGTACTTC

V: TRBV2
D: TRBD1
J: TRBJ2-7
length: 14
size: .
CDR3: CASSEGQGSYEQYF
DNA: TGTGCCAGCAGTGAAGGACAGGGTTCCTACGAGCAGTACTTC

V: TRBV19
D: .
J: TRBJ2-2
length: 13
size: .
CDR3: CASTPGGTGELFF
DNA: TGTGCCAGTACCCCGGGTGGGACCGGGGAGCTGTTTTTT

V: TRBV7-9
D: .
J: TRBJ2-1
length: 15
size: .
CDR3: CASNPPGQSSNEQFF
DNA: TGTGCCAGCAACCCACCCGGACAGAGTTCCAATGAGCAGTTCTTC

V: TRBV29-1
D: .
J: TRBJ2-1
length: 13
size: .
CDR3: CSVEAGDYNEQFF
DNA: TGCAGCGTTGAAGCGGGGGACTACAATGAGCAGTTCTTC

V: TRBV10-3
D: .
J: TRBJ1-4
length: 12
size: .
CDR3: CAISRSDEKLFF
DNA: TGTGCCATCAGTAGGAGTGATGAAAAACTGTTTTTT

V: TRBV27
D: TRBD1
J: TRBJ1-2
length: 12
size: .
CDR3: CASSPRGEGYTF
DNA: TGTGCCAGCAGTCCCAGGGGGGAGGGCTACACCTTC

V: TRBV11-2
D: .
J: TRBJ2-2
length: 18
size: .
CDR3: CASSLGTWGRGDTGELFF
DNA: TGTGCCAGCAGCTTAGGTACTTGGGGCAGGGGGGACACCGGGGAGCTGTTTTTT

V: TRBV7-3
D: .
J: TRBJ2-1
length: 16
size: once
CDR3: CASSPWGGRTNNEQFF
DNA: TGTGCCAGCAGCCCCTGGGGAGGCCGAACCAACAATGAGCAGTTCTTC

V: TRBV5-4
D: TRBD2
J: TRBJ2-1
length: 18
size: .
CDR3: CASSLSFMGLAVYNEQFF
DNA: TGTGCCAGCAGCTTGAGTTTCATGGGACTAGCGGTATACAATGAGCAGTTCTTC

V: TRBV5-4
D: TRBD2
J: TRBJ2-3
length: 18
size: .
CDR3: CASSYLLTSGEVIDTQYF
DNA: TGTGCCAGCAGCTACCTACTAACTAGCGGGGAAGTGATAGATACGCAGTATTTT

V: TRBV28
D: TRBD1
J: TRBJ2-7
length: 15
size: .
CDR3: CASSEGQGSSYEQYF
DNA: TGTGCCAGCAGTGAAGGACAGGGGAGCTCCTACGAGCAGTACTTC

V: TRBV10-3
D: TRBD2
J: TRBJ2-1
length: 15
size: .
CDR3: CAISEAGGANNEQFF
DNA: TGTGCCATCAGTGAGGCCGGGGGGGCCAACAATGAGCAGTTCTTC

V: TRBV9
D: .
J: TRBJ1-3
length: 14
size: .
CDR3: CASRDGVSGNTIYF
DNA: TGTGCCAGCAGAGACGGGGTCTCTGGAAACACCATATATTTT